These 27 T cell receptor beta chains came from one sample sequenced in a study of blood T cell repertoires in COVID-19. Clones were sequenced by immunoSEQ multiplex PCR, and TCRdb holds only the in-frame ones, with some missing. The table has roughly 360,000 clones, more than 70% seen once; the top ten hold 1% to 1.5%. The sample taken for sequencing was PBMCs or T cells enriched from blood (not recorded which). The origin of the receptors is a man younger than 40 who had recovered from COVID-19.

The chain recombines TRBV11-3 with TRBJ2-3, with D tentatively TRBD1 (5 bases). The CDR3 runs to 14 residues. In germline, CDR1 is SGHNT, CDR2 YENEEA. Trimming took off 1 base at V and 10 bases at J, with 15 bases between the two ends. CDR3 in amino acids: CASSLGWGNEAQYF. CDR3 in DNA: TGTGCCAGCAGCTTAGGCTGGGGCAATGAGGCGCAGTATTTT.

This chain links TRBV11-3 with TRBJ2-2; D gene ambiguous. The CDR3 is 13 residues long. The germline gives CDR1 SGHNT, CDR2 YENEEA. The V end lost 1 base, the J end lost 7 bases, and 7 bases lay between the germline ends. CDR3 residues: CASSLAISGELFF. CDR3 nucleotides: TGTGCCAGCAGCTTAGCGATTAGCGGGGAGCTGTTTTTT. The full variable domain, with the rest looked up from reference TRBV11-3 and TRBJ2-2, is EAGVVQSPRYKIIEKKQPVAFWCNPISGHNTLYWYLQNLGQGPELLIRYENEEAVDDSQLPKDRFSAERLKGVDSTLKIQPAELGDSAVYLCASSLAISGELFFGEGSRLTVL.

The chain has TRBV30 and TRBJ2-1, with 13 bases identical to TRBD2. Germline V gives CDR1 GTSNPN, CDR2 SVGIG (reference sequence). The CDR3 is 15 residues long. Losses at the gene ends were 6 bases for V and 9 bases for J; bases not matched to a gene: 11. CDR3 residues: CACYPTSGGAFEQFF. Here the CDR3 DNA reads TGTGCCTGCTATCCAACTAGCGGGGGGGCGTTTGAGCAGTTCTTC.

The chain links TRBV18 to TRBJ1-1; D is unclear. Germline assignment: CDR1 KGHSH and CDR2 LQKENI. With 3 bases removed from V and 6 bases from J, the gap between germline ends came to 23 bases. This CDR3 spans 17 amino acids. In DNA form, the CDR3 reads TGTGCCAGCTCACCTCGGCTTAAGGCGGTGTTCAACGCTGAAGCTTTCTTT. This codes for CASSPRLKAVFNAEAFF.

Worth noting for this clone: The junction departs from the called germline gene at one end, perhaps through a read error. The chain couples TRBV5-6 to TRBJ1-1; 8 bases agree with TRBD1. CDR1 is SGHDT and CDR2 is YYEEEE in the germline V gene. CDR3 length: 12 amino acids. Here the CDR3 reads CASSETPGTGAF. As DNA, the CDR3 is TGTGCCAGCAGCGAAACCCCCGGGACAGGCGCCTTT.

This chain connects TRBV20-1 to TRBJ1-5, with 9 bases that match TRBD1. The CDR3 covers 14 residues. V dropped 3 bases and J dropped 4; count of bases not matched to a gene: 4. Looked up from germline, CDR1 is DFQATT and CDR2 is SNEGSKA (reference sequence). CDR3 sequence: CSASRGQGNQPQHF. CDR3 DNA sequence: TGCAGTGCTAGTCGCGGACAGGGGAATCAGCCCCAGCATTTT.

This chain joins TRBV5-1 and TRBJ2-5, with TRBD1 matching over 11 bases. Germline V gene sequence: CDR1 SGHRS, CDR2 YFSETQ. CDR3 length: 15 residues. The trim removed 6 bases at V and 5 bases at J, leaving 9 bases unmatched. The CDR3 DNA is TGCGCCAGCATCCAAGGACAGGGGGCGGGTGAGACCCAGTACTTC. Its translation is CASIQGQGAGETQYF.

The V and J genes are TRBV5-1 and TRBJ2-5; D might be TRBD2 (7 bases). Between the trimmed V and J ends, which lost 2 bases and 2 bases, there was a span of 13 bases. CDR3 length equals 15 residues. Germline V gene sequence: CDR1 SGHRS, CDR2 YFSETQ. CDR3 DNA sequence: TGCGCCAGCAGCTTAATGGGGGGGCCACAAGAGACCCAGTACTTC. This sequence encodes CASSLMGGPQETQYF.

The gene calls are TRBV18 and TRBJ1-6; D is uncertain. Germline values: CDR1 KGHSH, CDR2 LQKENI. The CDR3 extends over 14 amino acids. The V gene lost 1 base and the J gene lost 8 bases, with 9 bases spanning the gap. In DNA, the CDR3 is TGTGCCAGCTCACCACGAGGAGTTGATTCACCCCTCCACTTT. It yields the protein CASSPRGVDSPLHF. Using reference TRBV18 and TRBJ1-6 for the parts outside the CDR3, the full variable domain is NAGVMQNPRHLVRRRGQEARLRCSPMKGHSHVYWYRQLPEEGLKFMVYLQKENIIDESGMPKERFSAEFPKEGPSILRIQQVVRGDSAAYFCASSPRGVDSPLHFGNGTRLTVT.

V and J are TRBV19 and TRBJ1-2; D gene unclear. The germline V gene has CDR1 LNHDA and CDR2 SQIVND (reference sequence). The CDR3 contains 15 residues. The V and J ends lost 0 bases and 7 bases respectively, with 15 bases between them. The CDR3 nucleotides are TGTGCCAGTAGTATAGATGGGTCGGGTCCGCCTGGCTACACCTTC. The encoded protein is CASSIDGSGPPGYTF. Filled out from reference TRBV19 and TRBJ1-2, the complete variable domain reads DGGITQSPKYLFRKEGQNVTLSCEQNLNHDAMYWYRQDPGQGLRLIYYSQIVNDFQKGDIAEGYSVSREKKESFPLTVTSAQKNPTAFYLCASSIDGSGPPGYTFGSGTRLTVV.

The chain combines TRBV7-9 with TRBJ2-5; possible D gene TRBD1, 6 bases. This CDR3 comprises 15 residues. Germline V gene data show CDR1 as SEHNR and CDR2 as FQNEAQ (reference sequence). V was cut by 10 bases and J by 2 bases, with 20 bases left in between. This chain's CDR3 is CATHKDGRGQETQYF. Written as DNA, the CDR3 is TGTGCCACCCATAAGGACGGCAGGGGTCAAGAGACCCAGTACTTC.

V and J are TRBV5-1 and TRBJ2-2; no definite D call. The length of the CDR3 is 16 residues. Germline lookup yields CDR1 SGHRS and CDR2 YFSETQ. The V end lost 0 bases, the J end lost 1 base, and 10 bases lay between the germline ends. Here the CDR3 reads CASSLGHPGNTGELFF. DNA for the CDR3: TGCGCCAGCAGCTTGGGGCACCCGGGGAACACCGGGGAGCTGTTTTTT.

The chain is built from TRBV19 and TRBJ2-2, with D possibly being TRBD1 (6 bases). The CDR3 runs to 13 residues. V lost 8 bases to trimming and J lost 3 bases, with 10 bases between them. CDR1 and CDR2 from the germline V gene are LNHDA and SQIVND (reference sequence). CDR3 sequence: CASRHRDTGELFF. The CDR3 nucleotides are TGTGCCAGTCGGCACAGGGACACCGGGGAGCTGTTTTTT.

The chain carries TRBV4-3 and TRBJ1-4; no clear D gene. V dropped 0 bases and J dropped 0 bases, with 11 bases sitting between them. CDR3 size: 17 residues. Looked up from germline, CDR1 is LGHNA and CDR2 is YSLEER. In nucleotides, the CDR3 is TGCGCCAGCAGCCAAGATGTGGCCATTACAACTAATGAAAAACTGTTTTTT. Protein sequence: CASSQDVAITTNEKLFF.

This chain uses TRBV6-1 with TRBJ1-6, with D possibly matching TRBD1 (5 bases). Germline CDR1 and CDR2: MNHNS and SASEGT. The CDR3 loop spans 15 amino acids. Trimming took off 1 base at V and 10 bases at J, with 14 bases between the two ends. The CDR3 sequence: CASSEEGREWSPLHF. CDR3 nucleotides: TGTGCCAGCAGTGAAGAGGGGAGGGAATGGTCACCCCTCCACTTT.

This chain uses TRBV2 with TRBJ1-1; 9 nucleotides line up with TRBD1. This CDR3 has 15 residues. V shed 6 bases, J shed 3 bases, and the junction held 8 bases outside the gene matches. The germline V gene has CDR1 SNHLY and CDR2 FYNNEI. DNA of the CDR3: TGTGCCAGCAGGACGGACAGGGGCAGGGACACTGAAGCTTTCTTT. Its protein product is CASRTDRGRDTEAFF.

The chain combines TRBV21-1 with TRBJ1-1; the D call of TRBD1 is as the table states it, not checked on the DNA. TRBV21-1 is deemed a pseudogene. CDR3 size: 14 residues. The CDR3 DNA sequence: TGTGCCAGCACCAGGCCCCGACCGAACACTGAAGCTTTCTTT. It encodes CASTRPRPNTEAFF.

This clone was detected a few times. This chain uses TRBV7-8 with TRBJ2-2, with D possibly matching TRBD1 (5 bases). Trimming stripped 5 bases from V and 2 bases from J, with 9 bases between. The CDR3 sequence is 14 residues long. CDR1 and CDR2 from the germline V gene are SGHVS and FQNEAQ. Written as DNA, the CDR3 is TGTGCCAGCAGCCCACAGGTTAACACCGGGGAGCTGTTTTTT. Translation: CASSPQVNTGELFF.

The J gene is TRBJ1-2, the V gene TRBV29-1; 7 nucleotides match TRBD1. With V trimmed by 4 bases and J by 2 bases, 7 bases remained unmatched. Germline V gene data show CDR1 as SQVTM and CDR2 as ANQGSEA. The CDR3 totals 14 residues. CDR3 in amino acids: CSVGGRGINYGYTF. CDR3 coding DNA: TGCAGCGTTGGTGGCAGGGGGATCAACTATGGCTACACCTTC.

The V call is TRBV24-1, the J call TRBJ2-3; 7 nucleotides align to TRBD2. Germline values: CDR1 KGHDR, CDR2 SFDVKD. The CDR3 has 14 amino acids. V lost 5 bases to trimming and J lost 4 bases; unmatched junction nucleotides: 5. This chain's CDR3 is CATSGTRGPDTQYF. CDR3 sequence (DNA): TGTGCCACCAGTGGGACTAGAGGGCCAGATACGCAGTATTTT.

V is TRBV6-1 and J is TRBJ1-2; D possibly corresponds to TRBD1 (6 bases). Trimming shortened V by 0 bases and J by 3 bases, and 11 bases separated the two germline ends. Per germline, CDR1 MNHNS and CDR2 SASEGT. The CDR3 totals 15 residues. The CDR3 DNA sequence: TGTGCCAGCAGTGAAGCGCGTCAGGGGTACTATGGCTACACCTTC. Its translation is CASSEARQGYYGYTF.

This chain uses TRBV6-5 with TRBJ2-1; D is possibly TRBD1 (6 bases). The CDR3 contains 15 residues. From germline, CDR1 is MNHEY and CDR2 SVGAGI. V was cut by 4 bases and J by 7 bases, with 17 bases left in between. The CDR3 coding sequence is TGTGCCAGCAGTTCCTCTAAGACAGGAAAAAATGAGCAGTTCTTC. Residues: CASSSSKTGKNEQFF.

The CDR3, as DNA: TGTGCCAGCAGTGAATACCCGGGACAGTACGAGGAGACCCAGTACTTC. Protein sequence: CASSEYPGQYEETQYF. The chain couples TRBV6-1 to TRBJ2-5, with 7 bases identical to TRBD1. Trimming took 2 bases from V and 5 from J; bases not matched to a gene: 11. The CDR3 is made up of 16 amino acids. Germline V gene data show CDR1 as MNHNS and CDR2 as SASEGT.

The chain uses TRBV30 and TRBJ1-6; D unclear. Germline V lookup: CDR1 GTSNPN, CDR2 SVGIG (reference sequence). CDR3 size: 13 residues. Here the CDR3 reads CAGKQLWFQPLHF. As DNA, the CDR3 is TGTGCTGGAAAACAGCTGTGGTTTCAGCCCCTCCACTTT.

In this sample, this clone turned up once. The J gene is TRBJ2-2, the V gene TRBV5-1; TRBD2 matches 8 bases. Germline CDR1 reads SGHRS; CDR2 reads YFSETQ. The CDR3 is 16 residues long. J was trimmed by 5 bases and V by 4 bases; bases with no gene match: 10. This chain's CDR3 is CASSPRGGLITGELFF. Written as DNA, the CDR3 is TGCGCCAGCAGCCCCCGGGGGGGGCTGATTACCGGGGAGCTGTTTTTT.

The chain joins TRBV5-1 to TRBJ2-3, with 10 bases matching TRBD1. The CDR3 covers 16 residues. The germline gives CDR1 SGHRS, CDR2 YFSETQ. J lost 0 bases, V lost 4 bases, and 5 bases had no gene match. The CDR3, as DNA: TGCGCCAGCAGCATCGGGACAGGGGAGAGCACAGATACGCAGTATTTT. It is translated as CASSIGTGESTDTQYF.

The chain joins TRBV7-2 to TRBJ1-5; 9 bases line up with TRBD1. The germline V gene has CDR1 SGHTA and CDR2 FQGNSA. This CDR3 is 15 amino acids long. The V gene end was trimmed by 5 bases and the J gene end by 4 bases; junction bases not matched to a gene: 6. CDR3 loop: CASSRGTGTNQPQHF. The CDR3 nucleotides are TGTGCCAGCAGCAGGGGGACAGGGACAAATCAGCCCCAGCATTTT.